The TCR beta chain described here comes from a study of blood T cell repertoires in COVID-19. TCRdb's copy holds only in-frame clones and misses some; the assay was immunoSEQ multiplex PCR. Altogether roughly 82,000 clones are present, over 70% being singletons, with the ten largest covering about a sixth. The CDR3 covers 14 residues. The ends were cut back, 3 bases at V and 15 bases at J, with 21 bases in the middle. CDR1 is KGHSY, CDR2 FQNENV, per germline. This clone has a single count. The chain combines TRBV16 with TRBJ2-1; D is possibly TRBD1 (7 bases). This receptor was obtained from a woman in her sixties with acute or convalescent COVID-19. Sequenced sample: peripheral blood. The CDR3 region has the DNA TGTGCCAGCAGCCAGGCGGGGACAGACCCTGGACGGTTCTTC. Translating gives CASSQAGTDPGRFF. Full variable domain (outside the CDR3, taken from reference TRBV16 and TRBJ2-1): GEEVAQTPKHLVRGEGQKAKLYCAPIKGHSYVFWYQQVLKNEFKFLISFQNENVFDETGMPKERFSAKCLPNSPCSLEIQATKLEDSAVYFCASSQAGTDPGRFFGPGTRLTVL.